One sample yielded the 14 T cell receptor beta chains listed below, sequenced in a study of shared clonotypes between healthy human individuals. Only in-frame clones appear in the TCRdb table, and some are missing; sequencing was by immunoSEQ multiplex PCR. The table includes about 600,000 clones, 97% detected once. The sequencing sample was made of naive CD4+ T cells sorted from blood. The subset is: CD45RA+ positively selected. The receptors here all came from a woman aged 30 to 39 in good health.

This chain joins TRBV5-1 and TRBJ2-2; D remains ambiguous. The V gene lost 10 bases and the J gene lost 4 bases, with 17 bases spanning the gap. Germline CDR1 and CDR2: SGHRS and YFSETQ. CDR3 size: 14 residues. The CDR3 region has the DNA TGCGCCTCCAACAGAGAGGTTCTCACCGGGGAGCTGTTTTTT. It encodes CASNREVLTGELFF.

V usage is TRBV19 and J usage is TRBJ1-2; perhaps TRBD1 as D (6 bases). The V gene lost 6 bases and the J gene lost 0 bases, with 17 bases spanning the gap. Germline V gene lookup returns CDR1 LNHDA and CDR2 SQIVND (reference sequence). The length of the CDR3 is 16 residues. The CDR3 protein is CASSIGGGGANYGYTF. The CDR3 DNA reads TGTGCCAGTAGCATTGGCGGGGGGGGCGCTAACTATGGCTACACCTTC.

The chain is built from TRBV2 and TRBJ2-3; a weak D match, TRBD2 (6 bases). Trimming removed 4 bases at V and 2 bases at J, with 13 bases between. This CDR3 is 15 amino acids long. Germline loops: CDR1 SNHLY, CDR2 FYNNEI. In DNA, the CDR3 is TGTGCCAGCAGTGGCCAGGGACTCTCCACAGATACGCAGTATTTT. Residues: CASSGQGLSTDTQYF.

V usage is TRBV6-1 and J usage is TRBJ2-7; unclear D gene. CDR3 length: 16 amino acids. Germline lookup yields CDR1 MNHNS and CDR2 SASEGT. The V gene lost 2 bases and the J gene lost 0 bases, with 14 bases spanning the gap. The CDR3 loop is CASSEILGKSSYEQYF. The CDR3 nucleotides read TGTGCCAGCAGTGAAATTTTGGGGAAAAGCTCCTACGAGCAGTACTTC.

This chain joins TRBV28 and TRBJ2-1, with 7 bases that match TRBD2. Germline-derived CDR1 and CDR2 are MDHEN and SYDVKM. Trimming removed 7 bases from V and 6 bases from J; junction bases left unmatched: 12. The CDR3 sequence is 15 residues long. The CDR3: CASTSSGKVFNEQFF. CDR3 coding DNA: TGTGCCAGCACTTCGAGCGGGAAAGTATTCAATGAGCAGTTCTTC.

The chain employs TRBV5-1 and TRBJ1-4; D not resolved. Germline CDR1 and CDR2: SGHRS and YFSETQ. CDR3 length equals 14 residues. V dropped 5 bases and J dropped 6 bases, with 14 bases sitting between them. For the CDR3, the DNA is TGCGCCAGCAGAATCGGGAGGAGCGATGAAAAACTGTTTTTT. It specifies CASRIGRSDEKLFF.

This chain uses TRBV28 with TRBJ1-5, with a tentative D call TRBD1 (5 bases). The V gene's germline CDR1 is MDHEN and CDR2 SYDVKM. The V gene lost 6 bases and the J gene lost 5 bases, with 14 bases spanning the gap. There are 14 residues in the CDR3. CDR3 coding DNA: TGTGCCAGCAGCGGATGGGACGGTCATCAGCCCCAGCATTTT. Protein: CASSGWDGHQPQHF.

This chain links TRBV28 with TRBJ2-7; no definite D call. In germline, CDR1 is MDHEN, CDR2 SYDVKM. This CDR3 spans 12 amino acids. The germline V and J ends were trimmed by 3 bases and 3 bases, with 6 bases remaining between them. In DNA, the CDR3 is TGTGCCAGCAGTTTGGGATTCTACGAGCAGTACTTC. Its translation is CASSLGFYEQYF. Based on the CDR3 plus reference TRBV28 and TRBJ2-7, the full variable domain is DVKVTQSSRYLVKRTGEKVFLECVQDMDHENMFWYRQDPGLGLRLIYFSYDVKMKEKGDIPEGYSVSREKKERFSLILESASTNQTSMYLCASSLGFYEQYFGPGTRLTVT.

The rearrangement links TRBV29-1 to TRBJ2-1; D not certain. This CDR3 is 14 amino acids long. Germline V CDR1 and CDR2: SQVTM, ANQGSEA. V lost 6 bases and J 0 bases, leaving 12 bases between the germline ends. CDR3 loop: CSVAWLISYNEQFF. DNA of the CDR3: TGCAGCGTCGCATGGCTGATCTCCTACAATGAGCAGTTCTTC.

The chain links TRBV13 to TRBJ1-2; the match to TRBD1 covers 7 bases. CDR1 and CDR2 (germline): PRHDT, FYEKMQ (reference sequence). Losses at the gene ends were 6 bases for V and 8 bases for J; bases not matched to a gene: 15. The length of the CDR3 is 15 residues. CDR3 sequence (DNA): TGTGCCAGCAGACCGAAAGACAGGGCCTCCAAAGGCTACACCTTC. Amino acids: CASRPKDRASKGYTF.

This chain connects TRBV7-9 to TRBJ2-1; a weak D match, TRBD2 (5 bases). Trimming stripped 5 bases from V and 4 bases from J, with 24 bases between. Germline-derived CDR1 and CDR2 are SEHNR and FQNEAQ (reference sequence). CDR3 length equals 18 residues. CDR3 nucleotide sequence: TGTGCCAGCAGCCAAAAGCCTCGATTGGACTGGGGATACAATGAGCAGTTCTTC. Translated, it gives CASSQKPRLDWGYNEQFF. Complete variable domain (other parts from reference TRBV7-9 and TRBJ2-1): DTGVSQNPRHKITKRGQNVTFRCDPISEHNRLYWYRQTLGQGPEFLTYFQNEAQLEKSRLLSDRFSAERPKGSFSTLEIQRTEQGDSAMYLCASSQKPRLDWGYNEQFFGPGTRLTVL.

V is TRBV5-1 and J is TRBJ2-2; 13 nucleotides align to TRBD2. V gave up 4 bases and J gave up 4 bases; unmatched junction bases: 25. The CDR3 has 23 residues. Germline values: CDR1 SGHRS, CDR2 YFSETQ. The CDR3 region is CASSIPGTVNRTSGSVGTGELFF. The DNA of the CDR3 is TGCGCCAGCAGCATCCCAGGGACAGTAAATCGGACTAGCGGGAGCGTGGGCACCGGGGAGCTGTTTTTT.

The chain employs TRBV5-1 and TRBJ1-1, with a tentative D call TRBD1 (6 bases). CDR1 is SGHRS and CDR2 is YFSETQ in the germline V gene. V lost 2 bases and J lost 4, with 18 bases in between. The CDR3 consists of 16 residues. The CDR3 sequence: CASSFIPGRGTTEAFF. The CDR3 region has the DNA TGCGCCAGCAGCTTCATCCCAGGGAGGGGGACCACTGAAGCTTTCTTT.

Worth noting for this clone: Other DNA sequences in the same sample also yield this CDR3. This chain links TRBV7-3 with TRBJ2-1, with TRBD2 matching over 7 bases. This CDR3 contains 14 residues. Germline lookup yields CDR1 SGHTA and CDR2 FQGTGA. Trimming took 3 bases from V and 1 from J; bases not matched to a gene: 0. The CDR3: CASSLGGSYNEQFF. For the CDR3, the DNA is TGTGCCAGCAGCTTGGGGGGGTCCTACAATGAGCAGTTCTTC.